This section outlines one T cell receptor (beta chain) sequence together with its context. Its antigen is unknown. The length of the CDR3 is 17 residues. CDR1 and CDR2 (germline): SEHNR, FQNEAQ (reference sequence). V lost 3 bases and J lost 2; bases outside the gene matches: 12. Here immunoSEQ multiplex PCR was the method, and the copy in TCRdb shows in-frame clones only, minus some. The sample holds some 130,000 clones, roughly 90% seen once. PCR or immunohistochemistry showed mismatch repair deficiency in every enrolled patient. TCR sequencing covered a few patients who responded to pembrolizumab. The sample originates from a study of PD-1 blockade in mismatch repair-deficient tumors. Study-wide background: Patients had eleven to twelve mismatch repair-deficient cancer types and were previously treated and progressing. General study results and limits: Tumor-resident clones, often absent from pretreatment blood, expanded after pembrolizumab and then contracted.

This chain connects TRBV7-9 to TRBJ2-5; TRBD1 aligns across 7 bases. This material consisted of peripheral blood, taken almost 74 weeks after starting pembrolizumab. The receptor's source is an adult with mismatch repair-deficient cancer. CDR3 in DNA: TGTGCCAGCAGCTTTCCCCCAAACAGGGGCCTACAAGAGACCCAGTACTTC. This gives the protein CASSFPPNRGLQETQYF.